One sample yielded the 22 T cell receptor beta chains listed below, sequenced in a study of cytomegalovirus exposure and HLA in healthy donors. Primers: 60 Vbeta forward and 13 Jbeta reverse. The method was immunoSEQ multiplex PCR; TCRdb's version includes in-frame clones alone and lacks a portion of them. The sample table sets out around 110,000 clones. Material for sequencing was PBMCs. The receptors here all came from a man in his forties or fifties in good health and CMV-seropositive.

This chain connects TRBV2 to TRBJ2-7; 8 positions agree with TRBD2. The CDR3 sequence is 17 residues long. Losses at the gene ends were 4 bases for V and 0 bases for J; bases not matched to a gene: 11. In germline, CDR1 is SNHLY, CDR2 FYNNEI. The CDR3 region has the DNA TGTGCCAGCAGTGGGACTAGCTCCACAGGGTTCTCCTACGAGCAGTACTTC. This codes for CASSGTSSTGFSYEQYF.

V gene TRBV5-1 combines with J gene TRBJ2-7, with D tentatively TRBD1 (8 bases). Germline V gene sequence: CDR1 SGHRS, CDR2 YFSETQ. Trimming removed 4 bases from V and 6 bases from J, with 20 bases in between. The CDR3 is made up of 15 amino acids. The DNA for the CDR3 is TGCGCCAGCAGCCCGGACAGGGCCCCGGGGGGCGAGCAGTACTTC. It yields the protein CASSPDRAPGGEQYF.

The chain uses TRBV27 and TRBJ1-5; 9 bases fit TRBD1. CDR1 is MNHEY, CDR2 SMNVEV, per germline (reference sequence). V was pared by 4 bases and J by 0 bases, with 4 bases of the junction left unmatched. The CDR3 runs 16 residues. The CDR3 DNA reads as TGTGCCAGCAGTTCGGGACAGGGTCTTAGCAATCAGCCCCAGCATTTT. It yields the protein CASSSGQGLSNQPQHF.

This chain links TRBV19 with TRBJ2-1; D is ambiguous. CDR1 and CDR2 from the germline V gene are LNHDA and SQIVND (reference sequence). The V gene lost 5 bases and the J gene lost 6 bases, with 14 bases spanning the gap. The CDR3 loop spans 14 amino acids. The CDR3 reads CASSPVAQTNEQFF. In DNA, the CDR3 is TGTGCCAGTAGTCCTGTAGCCCAAACCAATGAGCAGTTCTTC.

The chain links TRBV6-4 to TRBJ2-1, with 11 bases matching TRBD2. V gave up 5 bases and J gave up 9 bases; unmatched junction bases: 9. CDR1 and CDR2 from the germline V gene are MRHNA and SNTAGT. CDR3 size: 15 residues. The CDR3 is CASSHGTSGGTEQFF. As DNA, the CDR3 is TGTGCCAGCAGTCATGGGACTAGCGGTGGAACTGAGCAGTTCTTC.

The chain joins TRBV27 to TRBJ2-7, with D perhaps TRBD1 (6 bases). This CDR3 is built from 15 residues. Trimming stripped 1 base from V and 1 base from J, with 11 bases between. Looked up from germline, CDR1 is MNHEY and CDR2 is SMNVEV (reference sequence). In nucleotides, the CDR3 is TGTGCCAGCAGTTTATACCCGGACAGTTCCTACGAGCAGTACTTC. Translating gives CASSLYPDSSYEQYF.

Concerning this clone itself: Distinct nucleotide sequences in the sample also encode this CDR3. This CDR3 reads CSAGREAEAFF. CDR3 bases: TGCAGTGCCGGGCGGGAGGCTGAAGCTTTCTTT. This rearrangement joins TRBV20-1 to TRBJ1-1; no clear D. Trimming shortened V by 6 bases and J by 6 bases, and 11 bases separated the two germline ends. The CDR3 totals 11 residues. Germline V lookup: CDR1 DFQATT, CDR2 SNEGSKA (reference sequence).

DNA of the CDR3: TGTGCCAGCAGCCCCGGCGGGGTTGCAGGGCCTGAAGCTTTCTTT. It translates to CASSPGGVAGPEAFF. The gene calls are TRBV7-8 and TRBJ1-1; TRBD1 might be the D (5 bases). V lost 5 bases and J lost 6, with 19 bases in between. Germline values: CDR1 SGHVS, CDR2 FQNEAQ. CDR3 length equals 15 residues.

V usage is TRBV6-1 and J usage is TRBJ2-6; 8 bases line up with TRBD2. Germline CDR1 reads MNHNS; CDR2 reads SASEGT. V lost 4 bases, J lost 1 base, and 9 bases stayed unmatched. The CDR3 is 18 amino acids. The CDR3 DNA follows: TGTGCCAGCAGTGCATTAGCGGGGTGGGGTTCTGGGGCCAACGTCCTGACTTTC. As protein: CASSALAGWGSGANVLTF.

J is TRBJ1-2 and V is TRBV7-9; TRBD1 matches at 9 bases. Germline CDR1 reads SEHNR; CDR2 reads FQNEAQ (reference sequence). The V gene end was trimmed by 7 bases and the J gene end by 6 bases; junction bases not matched to a gene: 3. The CDR3 sequence is 12 residues long. The DNA for the CDR3 is TGTGCCAGCACCGGGACAGGGCATGGCTACACCTTC. Amino acids: CASTGTGHGYTF.

The V call is TRBV7-3, the J call TRBJ2-1; D unresolved. CDR1 is SGHTA and CDR2 is FQGTGA in the germline V gene. The CDR3 contains 14 residues. The V and J ends lost 1 base and 7 bases respectively, with 11 bases between them. The CDR3 sequence is CASSLRAELNEQFF. In nucleotides, the CDR3 is TGTGCCAGCAGCTTAAGGGCAGAGCTGAATGAGCAGTTCTTC. Complete variable domain (other parts from reference TRBV7-3 and TRBJ2-1): GAGVSQTPSNKVTEKGKYVELRCDPISGHTALYWYRQSLGQGPEFLIYFQGTGAADDSGLPNDRFFAVRPEGSVSTLKIQRTERGDSAVYLCASSLRAELNEQFFGPGTRLTVL.

The chain links TRBV10-1 to TRBJ2-1; 12 bases fit TRBD2. After removal of 2 bases from V and 4 bases from J, the junction contained 0 bases not matched to a gene. Germline loops: CDR1 WNHNN, CDR2 SYGVQD (reference sequence). The CDR3 has 15 amino acids. CDR3 coding DNA: TGCGCCAGCAGTGAGACTAGCGGGAGGTACAATGAGCAGTTCTTC. Its translation is CASSETSGRYNEQFF.

The rearrangement uses TRBV5-1 and TRBJ2-1, with 8 bases lining up with TRBD2. There are 15 residues in the CDR3. Germline V gene data show CDR1 as SGHRS and CDR2 as YFSETQ. The ends lost 0 bases at V and 7 bases at J; junction bases unmatched: 6. CDR3 sequence: CASSLEPGGWNEQFF. The CDR3 DNA reads as TGCGCCAGCAGCTTGGAGCCGGGAGGGTGGAATGAGCAGTTCTTC.

The genes are TRBV28 and TRBJ1-5; no clear D. Germline V gene lookup returns CDR1 MDHEN and CDR2 SYDVKM. V was trimmed by 1 base and J by 6 bases, leaving 4 bases between them. This CDR3 comprises 12 residues. CDR3 nucleotides: TGTGCCAGCAGTTTATCGGTTCAGCCCCAGCATTTT. Its protein product is CASSLSVQPQHF.

The gene calls are TRBV6-5 and TRBJ2-7, with 7 bases matching TRBD1. CDR1 is MNHEY and CDR2 is SVGAGI in the germline V gene. V gave up 6 bases and J gave up 2 bases; unmatched junction bases: 4. This CDR3 has 13 residues. The CDR3 sequence: CASRRQGPYEQYF. CDR3 in DNA: TGTGCCAGCAGACGACAGGGCCCCTACGAGCAGTACTTC.

The chain recombines TRBV29-1 with TRBJ2-3; 8 positions match TRBD2. Germline CDR1 reads SQVTM; CDR2 reads ANQGSEA. This CDR3 has 14 residues. Trimming took 3 bases from V and 2 from J; bases not matched to a gene: 4. The CDR3 nucleotides read TGCAGCGTTGACCCTAGCGGGCTCACAGATACGCAGTATTTT. Its translation is CSVDPSGLTDTQYF.

The chain has TRBV7-9 and TRBJ2-1, with 8 bases aligning to TRBD2. The CDR3 is made up of 15 amino acids. The germline CDR1 and CDR2 sequences are SEHNR and FQNEAQ (reference sequence). V shed 4 bases and J 2 bases; nucleotides not matched to a gene: 4. CDR3 coding DNA: TGTGCCAGCAGCTACGAGCGGGAGCCCTACAATGAGCAGTTCTTC. This codes for CASSYEREPYNEQFF. Complete variable domain (other parts from reference TRBV7-9 and TRBJ2-1): DTGVSQNPRHKITKRGQNVTFRCDPISEHNRLYWYRQTLGQGPEFLTYFQNEAQLEKSRLLSDRFSAERPKGSFSTLEIQRTEQGDSAMYLCASSYEREPYNEQFFGPGTRLTVL.

The V call is TRBV7-8, the J call TRBJ2-2; a possible D gene is TRBD2 (5 bases). The V end was cut by 3 bases, the J end by 4 bases, with 15 bases between. CDR1 SGHVS and CDR2 FQNEAQ come from the germline V gene. This CDR3 spans 16 amino acids. The CDR3 nucleotides are TGTGCCAGCAGCTTTCCCTCATATGGAGGCACCGGGGAGCTGTTTTTT. Its protein product is CASSFPSYGGTGELFF.

As concerns this clone: Compared with germline, one end of the junction differs, possibly owing to a read error. The same CDR3 can be traced to other DNA sequences in this sample. The J gene is TRBJ1-3, the V gene TRBV6-1; D not certain. There are 15 residues in the CDR3. Per germline, CDR1 MNHNS and CDR2 SASEGT. Written as DNA, the CDR3 is TGTGCCAGCAGTGAAGCGGGCTACTCTGGGAACACCATATATTTT. It yields the protein CASSEAGYSGNTIYF.

The chain links TRBV9 to TRBJ1-6, with 9 bases that match TRBD1. The CDR3 contains 15 residues. Per the germline V gene, CDR1 is SGDLS and CDR2 is YYNGEE. The V gene end was trimmed by 3 bases and the J gene end by 10 bases; junction bases not matched to a gene: 8. The CDR3 sequence: CASSGPGTGISPLHF. CDR3 sequence (DNA): TGTGCCAGCAGCGGGCCCGGGACAGGGATATCACCCCTCCACTTT.

This chain joins TRBV14 and TRBJ1-3; perhaps TRBD1 as D (5 bases). CDR1 and CDR2 from the germline V gene are SGHDN and FVKESK. The germline V and J ends were trimmed by 4 bases and 7 bases, with 17 bases remaining between them. The CDR3 extends over 15 amino acids. This chain's CDR3 is CASSRDSRPENTIYF. The CDR3 nucleotides read TGTGCCAGCAGCCGCGACAGCCGTCCTGAGAACACCATATATTTT.

The V gene is TRBV30, the J gene TRBJ2-2; D is perhaps TRBD1 (6 bases). The CDR3 runs 14 residues. V lost 2 bases and J 3 bases, leaving 10 bases between the germline ends. Germline V gene lookup returns CDR1 GTSNPN and CDR2 SVGIG (reference sequence). The CDR3 DNA sequence: TGTGCCTGGAGTCCGGGACATCACACCGGGGAGCTGTTTTTT. Its protein product is CAWSPGHHTGELFF.